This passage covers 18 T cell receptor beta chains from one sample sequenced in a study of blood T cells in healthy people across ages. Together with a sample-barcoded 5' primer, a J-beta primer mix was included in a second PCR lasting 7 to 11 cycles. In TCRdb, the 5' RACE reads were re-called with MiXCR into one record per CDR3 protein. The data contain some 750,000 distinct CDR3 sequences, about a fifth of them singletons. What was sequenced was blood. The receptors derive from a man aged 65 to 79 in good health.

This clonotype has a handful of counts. The CDR3 loop reads CASSHSGRQGLSPLHF. CDR3 coding DNA: TGTGCCAGCAGCCACTCGGGTCGGCAGGGTCTATCACCCCTCCACTTT. The genes are TRBV3-1 and TRBJ1-6; TRBD1 might be the D (5 bases). CDR3 length: 16 amino acids. Germline assignment: CDR1 LGHDT and CDR2 YNNKEL (reference sequence). Trimming took off 3 bases at V and 10 bases at J, with 19 bases between the two ends.

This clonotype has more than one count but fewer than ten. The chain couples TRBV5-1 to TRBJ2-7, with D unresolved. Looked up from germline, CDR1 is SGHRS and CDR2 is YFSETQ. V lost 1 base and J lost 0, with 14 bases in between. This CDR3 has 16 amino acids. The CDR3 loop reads CASSLLSLESSYEQYF. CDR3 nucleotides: TGCGCCAGCAGCTTGTTAAGCCTCGAAAGCTCCTACGAGCAGTACTTC.

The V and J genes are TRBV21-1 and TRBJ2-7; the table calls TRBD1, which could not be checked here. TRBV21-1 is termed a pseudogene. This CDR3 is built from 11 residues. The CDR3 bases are TGTGCCAGCAGTTGGACAGGGCGTCTCGGCGTC. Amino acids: CASSWTGRLGV.

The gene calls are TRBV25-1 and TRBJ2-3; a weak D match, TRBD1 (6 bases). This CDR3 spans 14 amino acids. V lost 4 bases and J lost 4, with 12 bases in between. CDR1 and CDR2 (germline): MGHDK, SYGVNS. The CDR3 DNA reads TGTGCCAGCAGTGGTGAGGGGGTCCCAGATACGCAGTATTTT. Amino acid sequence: CASSGEGVPDTQYF.

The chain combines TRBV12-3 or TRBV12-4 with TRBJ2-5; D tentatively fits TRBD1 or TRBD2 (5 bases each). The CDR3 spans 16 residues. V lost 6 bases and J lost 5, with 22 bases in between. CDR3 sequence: CASSTADRGPGETQYF. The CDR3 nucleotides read TGTGCCAGCAGCACCGCGGACCGGGGCCCGGGGGAGACCCAGTACTTC.

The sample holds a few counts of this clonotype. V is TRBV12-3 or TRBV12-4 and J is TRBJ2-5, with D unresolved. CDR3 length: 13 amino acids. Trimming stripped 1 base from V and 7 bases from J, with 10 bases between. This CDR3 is CASSLEVRGTQYF. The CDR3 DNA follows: TGTGCCAGCAGTTTAGAGGTGCGCGGGACCCAGTACTTC.

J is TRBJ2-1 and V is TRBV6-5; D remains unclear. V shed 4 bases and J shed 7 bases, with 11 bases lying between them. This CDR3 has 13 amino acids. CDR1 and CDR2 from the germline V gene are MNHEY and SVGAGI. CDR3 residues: CASSSELWNEQFF. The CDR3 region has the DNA TGTGCCAGCAGTTCGGAGTTATGGAATGAGCAGTTCTTC.

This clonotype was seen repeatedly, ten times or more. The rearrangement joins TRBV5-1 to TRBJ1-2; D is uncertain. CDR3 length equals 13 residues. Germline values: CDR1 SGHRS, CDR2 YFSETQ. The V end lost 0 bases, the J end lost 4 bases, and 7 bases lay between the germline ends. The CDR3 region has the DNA TGCGCCAGCAGCTTGGATCCCGGCTATGGCTACACCTTC. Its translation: CASSLDPGYGYTF.

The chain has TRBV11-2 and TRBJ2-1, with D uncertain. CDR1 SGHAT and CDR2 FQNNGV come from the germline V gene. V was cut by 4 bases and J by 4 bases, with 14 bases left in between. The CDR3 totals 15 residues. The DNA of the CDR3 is TGTGCCAGCAGCTCGATAGAGCTTCCATACAATGAGCAGTTCTTC. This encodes CASSSIELPYNEQFF.

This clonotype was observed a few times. The CDR3 region has the DNA TGTGCCAGCAGCCAAGGACTGTTCTCTGGGGCCAACGTCCTGACTTTC. It is translated as CASSQGLFSGANVLTF. V is TRBV14 and J is TRBJ2-6, with D uncertain. The CDR3 runs 16 residues. The V end lost 1 base, the J end lost 0 bases, and 7 bases lay between the germline ends. CDR1 and CDR2 (germline): SGHDN, FVKESK.

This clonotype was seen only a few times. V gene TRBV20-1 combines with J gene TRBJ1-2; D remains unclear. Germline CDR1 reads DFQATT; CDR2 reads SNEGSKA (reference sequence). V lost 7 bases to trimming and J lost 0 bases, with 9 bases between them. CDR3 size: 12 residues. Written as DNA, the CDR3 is TGCAGTGTTGGCAGGCCTAACTATGGCTACACCTTC. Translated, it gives CSVGRPNYGYTF.

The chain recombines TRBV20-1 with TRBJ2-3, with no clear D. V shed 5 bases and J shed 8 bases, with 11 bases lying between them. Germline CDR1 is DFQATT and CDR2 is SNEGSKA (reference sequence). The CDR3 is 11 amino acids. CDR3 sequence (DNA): TGCAGTGCTGGGCAAGAAGGTACGCAGTATTTT. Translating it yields CSAGQEGTQYF.

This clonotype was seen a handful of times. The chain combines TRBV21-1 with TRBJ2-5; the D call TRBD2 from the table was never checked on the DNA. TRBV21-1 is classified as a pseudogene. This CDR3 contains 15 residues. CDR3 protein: CASSKVWGVRETQYF. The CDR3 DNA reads TGTGCCAGCAGCAAAGTGTGGGGAGTAAGGGAGACCCAGTACTTC.

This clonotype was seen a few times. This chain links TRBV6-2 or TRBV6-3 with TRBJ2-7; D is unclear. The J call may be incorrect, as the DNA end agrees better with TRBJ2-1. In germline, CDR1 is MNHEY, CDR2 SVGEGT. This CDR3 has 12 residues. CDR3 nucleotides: TGTGCCAGCAGTGTGCGTCGGAATGAGCAGTTCTTC. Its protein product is CASSVRRNEQFF.

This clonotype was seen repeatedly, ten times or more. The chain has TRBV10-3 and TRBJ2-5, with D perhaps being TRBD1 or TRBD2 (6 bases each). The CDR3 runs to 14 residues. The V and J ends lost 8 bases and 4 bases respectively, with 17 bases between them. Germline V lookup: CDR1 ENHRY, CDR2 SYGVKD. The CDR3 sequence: CAIGLSGGGETQYF. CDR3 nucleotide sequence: TGTGCCATCGGTCTGTCCGGGGGCGGAGAGACCCAGTACTTC.

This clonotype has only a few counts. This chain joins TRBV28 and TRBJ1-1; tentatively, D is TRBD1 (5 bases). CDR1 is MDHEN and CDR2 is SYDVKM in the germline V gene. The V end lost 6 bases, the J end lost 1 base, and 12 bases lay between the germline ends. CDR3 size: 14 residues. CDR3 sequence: CASRIRDRNTEAFF. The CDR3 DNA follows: TGTGCCAGCAGGATCAGGGATCGGAACACTGAAGCTTTCTTT.

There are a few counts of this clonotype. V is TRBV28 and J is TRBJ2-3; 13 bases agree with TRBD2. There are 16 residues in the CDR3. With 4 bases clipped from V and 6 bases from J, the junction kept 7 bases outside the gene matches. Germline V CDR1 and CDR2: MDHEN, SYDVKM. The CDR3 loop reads CASSSRTSGSLDTQYF. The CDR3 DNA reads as TGTGCCAGCAGTTCGCGGACTAGCGGGAGTTTGGATACGCAGTATTTT.

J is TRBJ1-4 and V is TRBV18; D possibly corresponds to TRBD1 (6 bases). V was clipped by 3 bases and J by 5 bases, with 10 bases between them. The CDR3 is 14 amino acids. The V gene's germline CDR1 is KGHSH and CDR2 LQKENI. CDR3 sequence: CASSPTGLNEKLFF. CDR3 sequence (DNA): TGTGCCAGCTCACCTACAGGGTTGAATGAAAAACTGTTTTTT. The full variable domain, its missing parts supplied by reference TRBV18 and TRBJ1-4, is NAGVMQNPRHLVRRRGQEARLRCSPMKGHSHVYWYRQLPEEGLKFMVYLQKENIIDESGMPKERFSAEFPKEGPSILRIQQVVRGDSAAYFCASSPTGLNEKLFFGSGTQLSVL.